This T cell receptor (beta chain) was identified during a study of control samples from healthy donors and cancer patients. TCRdb's copy holds only in-frame clones and misses some; the assay was immunoSEQ multiplex PCR. The table includes 100,000 or so clones, less than 90% detected once. In germline, CDR1 is SGHDT, CDR2 YYEEEE. There are 13 residues in the CDR3. With 4 bases clipped from V and 8 bases from J, the junction kept 6 bases outside the gene matches. What was sequenced was blood. The TCR comes from a woman between 45 and 60 years old in good health. The chain is built from TRBV5-6 and TRBJ2-3; TRBD1 aligns across 8 bases. The DNA of the CDR3 is TGTGCCAGCAGCGTGACAGGGGAAGGTACGCAGTATTTT. It codes for CASSVTGEGTQYF.